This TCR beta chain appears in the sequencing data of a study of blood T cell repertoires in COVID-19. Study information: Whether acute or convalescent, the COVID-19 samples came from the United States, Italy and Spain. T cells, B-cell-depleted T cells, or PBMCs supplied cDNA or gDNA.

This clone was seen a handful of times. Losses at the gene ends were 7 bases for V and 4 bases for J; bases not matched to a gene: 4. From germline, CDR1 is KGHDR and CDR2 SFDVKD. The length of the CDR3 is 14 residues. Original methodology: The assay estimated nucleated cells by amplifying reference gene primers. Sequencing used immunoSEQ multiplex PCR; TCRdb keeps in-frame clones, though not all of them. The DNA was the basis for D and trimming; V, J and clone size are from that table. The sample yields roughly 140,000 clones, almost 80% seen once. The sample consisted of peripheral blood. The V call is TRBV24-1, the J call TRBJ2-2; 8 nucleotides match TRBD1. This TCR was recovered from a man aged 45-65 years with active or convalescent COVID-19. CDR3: CATRLTGGTGELFF. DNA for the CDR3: TGTGCCACCAGACTAACAGGGGGCACCGGGGAGCTGTTTTTT.